The 7 T cell receptor beta chains below were found in one sample sequenced in a study of spatial heterogeneity in lung cancer. Time point in this sample: sample taken at primary tumor resection. No cells were sorted before sequencing. The whole RNA sequenced was extracted from tumor, nontumor lung or frozen PBMC. MiXCR, applied by TCRdb to the 5' RACE reads, yields one record per CDR3 protein. Seen here are roughly 40,000 distinct CDR3 sequences, approximately 7% observed once, and the top ten hold about 40%. The material sequenced was PBMCs, taken at surgery. These receptors all stem from a female donor with early-stage non-small cell lung cancer.

The chain joins TRBV15 to TRBJ2-1; TRBD1 might be the D (5 bases). The CDR3 has 15 residues. CDR1 is LNHNV and CDR2 is YYDKDF in the germline V gene (reference sequence). The V end lost 0 bases, the J end lost 4 bases, and 10 bases lay between the germline ends. CDR3 DNA sequence: TGTGCCACCAGCAGAGATCGGGCAGGGTACAATGAGCAGTTCTTC. It specifies CATSRDRAGYNEQFF.

The chain recombines TRBV6-5 with TRBJ1-2; TRBD1 matches at 9 bases. The J segment lost 8 bases and the V segment lost 2 bases, leaving 6 bases of the junction unmatched. From germline, CDR1 is MNHEY and CDR2 SVGAGI. CDR3 length: 14 residues. The CDR3 spells CASSYTGTGQGYTF. The CDR3 bases are TGTGCCAGCAGTTACACCGGGACAGGGCAAGGCTACACCTTC.

V and J are TRBV5-1 and TRBJ1-2; D is unresolved. There are 14 residues in the CDR3. In germline, CDR1 is SGHRS, CDR2 YFSETQ. The V gene lost 3 bases and the J gene lost 5 bases, with 14 bases spanning the gap. The CDR3: CASSSVPQDYGYTF. CDR3 DNA sequence: TGCGCCAGCAGCTCAGTCCCCCAGGATTATGGCTACACCTTC.

This clonotype was detected a few times. This chain uses TRBV20-1 with TRBJ2-7; no clear D. With 0 bases removed from V and 3 bases from J, the gap between germline ends came to 9 bases. Germline V CDR1 and CDR2: DFQATT, SNEGSKA (reference sequence). The CDR3 length is 13 residues. The CDR3 region is CSARDPVDYEQYF. The CDR3 DNA follows: TGCAGTGCTAGAGACCCAGTCGACTACGAGCAGTACTTC.

At least ten counts were recorded for this clonotype. The J gene is TRBJ2-7, the V gene TRBV29-1, with 7 positions matching TRBD1. Germline V CDR1 and CDR2: SQVTM, ANQGSEA. This CDR3 is 13 amino acids long. Germline trimming cut 6 bases from V and 2 bases from J; bases unmatched to any gene: 7. The CDR3 loop is CSVRGTVAYEQYF. The CDR3 DNA reads as TGCAGCGTCCGAGGGACAGTGGCCTACGAGCAGTACTTC.

This clonotype was seen many times. The CDR3 protein is CASSQEAGPSGTQYF. CDR3 in DNA: TGTGCCAGCAGCCAAGAGGCAGGCCCTTCCGGGACCCAGTACTTC. The genes are TRBV3-1 and TRBJ2-5; no firm D call. CDR3 length: 15 residues. Germline CDR1 is LGHDT and CDR2 is YNNKEL (reference sequence). V shed 0 bases and J shed 7 bases, with 15 bases lying between them.

This clonotype was detected many times. The chain employs TRBV9 and TRBJ1-4; D is ambiguous. The germline V gene encodes CDR1 SGDLS and CDR2 YYNGEE. This CDR3 contains 16 residues. V was trimmed by 0 bases and J by 2 bases, leaving 11 bases between them. CDR3 sequence reads: CASSVGGSATNEKLFF. The CDR3 DNA reads as TGTGCCAGCAGCGTAGGGGGTAGTGCGACTAATGAAAAACTGTTTTTT.